This T cell receptor beta chain emerged from a study of breast tumors, draining lymph nodes, adjacent tissues. TCRdb analysed the multiplex PCR reads with MiXCR anew, one entry per CDR3 protein. Of around 250,000 distinct CDR3 sequences detected, around 35% appear once; the ten largest clones hold 3% to 4%. Ten or more counts support this clonotype. Its antigen is currently unknown. This CDR3 is built from 14 residues. Germline CDR1 and CDR2: ENHRY and SYGVKD. V was shortened by 2 bases and J by 7 bases, with 11 bases between the two germline ends. Study results and limitations: Data only fit, rather than demonstrated, lymph node origin of most tumor T cells. Luminal-like breast cancer showed significantly greater tumor-nontumor repertoire similarity than basal-like breast cancer did. Compared with lymph nodes, tumors were less diverse; compared with nontumor tissue, more.

The lymph nodes were axillary draining lymph nodes from breast cancer patients. The rearrangement joins TRBV10-3 to TRBJ2-2; D is undetermined. The sequence derives from a female donor with breast cancer. Some clones in this sample may be carry-over from other donors' samples. Sequences were obtained from axillary lymph node tissue. The CDR3: CAISENTNGGELFF. Written as DNA, the CDR3 is TGTGCCATCAGTGAGAATACAAACGGCGGGGAGCTGTTTTTT.